This record looks at one TCR beta chain sequence and its context. What it binds is unknown. The data stem from a study of T-cell memory formation after mild COVID-19. At the level of the study: TCR clusters were largely donor specific.

General study results and limits: Whereas later expanders leaned CD4+, clones contracting day 15 to 85 showed a balanced CD4/CD8 makeup.

From the 5' RACE reads, TCRdb called clonotypes with MiXCR, one entry per CDR3 protein. The sample consists of about 340,000 distinct CDR3 sequences, approximately 13% of them appearing once. The V and J ends lost 0 bases and 2 bases respectively, with 14 bases between them. The CDR3 has 17 residues. The germline gives CDR1 LGHDT, CDR2 YNNKEL (reference sequence). The receptor was isolated from a man aged 18-30 years who had mild COVID-19 (a few samples of this study predate the infection). Cell type and time point are not known. Sequenced material: PBMCs or a T cell subset sorted from them (not recorded which). V usage is TRBV3-1 and J usage is TRBJ1-3; no clear D gene. CDR3 loop: CASSQDRWGVAGNTIYF. The CDR3, as DNA: TGTGCCAGCAGCCAAGATCGTTGGGGTGTCGCTGGAAACACCATATATTTT.